Listed below are T cell receptor beta chains from one sample, sequenced in a study of blood T cell repertoires in COVID-19. Assay used: immunoSEQ multiplex PCR; TCRdb lists only in-frame clones, some missing. Found here are about 180,000 clones, more than 75% of them singletons; the top ten hold around 7%. The sequenced sample consisted of PBMCs or T cells enriched from blood (not recorded which). Receptors originate from a woman aged 50 to 60 who had recovered from COVID-19. The CDR3 runs from the conserved cysteine through the conserved F or W. A D gene is named only where the DNA matches it firmly. The size of a clone is reported for some rows only, either as once, few or many, or as a class for expanded clones.

j_gene: TRBJ2-7
d_gene: NA
v_gene: TRBV5-1
abundance: once
CDR3aa: CASSLDPLSEQYF
CDR3nt: TGCGCCAGCAGCTTGGACCCTTTGAGCGAGCAGTACTTC

j_gene: TRBJ2-7
d_gene: TRBD1
v_gene: TRBV30
abundance: NA
CDR3aa: CACQRPGQGYEQYF
CDR3nt: TGTGCCTGCCAACGTCCGGGACAGGGCTACGAGCAGTACTTC

j_gene: TRBJ2-5
d_gene: NA
v_gene: TRBV7-9
abundance: NA
CDR3aa: CASSLASVAGETQYF
CDR3nt: TGTGCCAGCAGCTTAGCCTCGGTCGCGGGGGAGACCCAGTACTTC

j_gene: TRBJ2-7
d_gene: NA
v_gene: TRBV28
abundance: NA
CDR3aa: CASSSRLAPSRENYEQYF
CDR3nt: TGTGCCAGCAGTTCCCGATTAGCCCCTAGCAGAGAAAACTACGAGCAGTACTTC

j_gene: TRBJ1-1
d_gene: NA
v_gene: TRBV19
abundance: NA
CDR3aa: CASSIVAGRTEAFF
CDR3nt: TGTGCCAGTAGTATAGTGGCAGGGCGGACTGAAGCTTTCTTT

j_gene: TRBJ1-4
d_gene: NA
v_gene: TRBV7-8
abundance: NA
CDR3aa: CASSSSDSLFF
CDR3nt: TGTGCCAGCAGCTCGAGCGATTCGCTGTTTTTT

j_gene: TRBJ1-4
d_gene: TRBD1
v_gene: TRBV5-1
abundance: NA
CDR3aa: CASRPGTDNEKLFF
CDR3nt: TGCGCCAGCAGGCCCGGGACAGATAATGAAAAACTGTTTTTT

j_gene: TRBJ1-5
d_gene: NA
v_gene: TRBV6-6
abundance: NA
CDR3aa: CASSYSTGTQHF
CDR3nt: TGTGCCAGCAGTTACAGTACAGGGACCCAGCATTTT

j_gene: TRBJ2-1
d_gene: NA
v_gene: TRBV30
abundance: NA
CDR3aa: CAWSEDDRKQFF
CDR3nt: TGTGCCTGGAGTGAGGATGACAGGAAGCAGTTCTTC

j_gene: TRBJ2-1
d_gene: NA
v_gene: TRBV27
abundance: NA
CDR3aa: CASSLSRLVGGVNEQFF
CDR3nt: TGTGCCAGCAGTTTATCCCGACTAGTTGGAGGCGTGAATGAGCAGTTCTTC

j_gene: TRBJ1-5
d_gene: NA
v_gene: TRBV6-5
abundance: NA
CDR3aa: CASSSQGNSNQPQHF
CDR3nt: TGTGCCAGCAGCTCGCAGGGAAATAGCAATCAGCCCCAGCATTTT

j_gene: TRBJ2-5
d_gene: NA
v_gene: TRBV7-8
abundance: NA
CDR3aa: CASSRTGTRYQETQYF
CDR3nt: TGTGCCAGCAGCCGGACCGGGACAAGGTACCAAGAGACCCAGTACTTC

j_gene: TRBJ2-2
d_gene: TRBD2
v_gene: TRBV11-3
abundance: NA
CDR3aa: CASSPRSGRDTGELFF
CDR3nt: TGTGCCAGCAGCCCCCGTAGCGGGAGGGACACCGGGGAGCTGTTTTTT

j_gene: TRBJ2-7
d_gene: NA
v_gene: TRBV30
abundance: NA
CDR3aa: CAWSPVGSIRYF
CDR3nt: TGTGCCTGGAGTCCCGTGGGCTCAATTCGGTACTTC

j_gene: TRBJ2-7
d_gene: NA
v_gene: TRBV14
abundance: once
CDR3aa: CASSHPRRGTGSYEQYF
CDR3nt: TGTGCCAGCAGCCATCCCCGGCGGGGGACAGGCTCCTACGAGCAGTACTTC

j_gene: TRBJ2-7
d_gene: TRBD1
v_gene: TRBV6-6
abundance: NA
CDR3aa: CASSDRGREQYF
CDR3nt: TGTGCCAGCAGTGACAGGGGCCGCGAGCAGTACTTC

j_gene: TRBJ1-1
d_gene: TRBD1
v_gene: TRBV4-1
abundance: NA
CDR3aa: CASSPRPPGQLNTEAFF
CDR3nt: TGCGCCAGCAGCCCCAGGCCCCCGGGACAGCTGAACACTGAAGCTTTCTTT

j_gene: TRBJ2-7
d_gene: TRBD1
v_gene: TRBV5-1
abundance: NA
CDR3aa: CASSLGQGSPYEQYF
CDR3nt: TGCGCCAGCAGCTTGGGACAGGGCAGTCCCTACGAGCAGTACTTC

j_gene: TRBJ1-4
d_gene: TRBD1
v_gene: TRBV2
abundance: NA
CDR3aa: CASAGTGGENEKLFF
CDR3nt: TGTGCCAGCGCCGGGACAGGGGGCGAAAATGAAAAACTGTTTTTT

j_gene: TRBJ2-7
d_gene: TRBD1
v_gene: TRBV6-2/TRBV6-3
abundance: NA
CDR3aa: CASSYSWSVRQGAYEQYF
CDR3nt: TGTGCCAGCAGTTACTCGTGGTCGGTTCGACAGGGAGCCTACGAGCAGTACTTC

j_gene: TRBJ2-3
d_gene: TRBD2
v_gene: TRBV28
abundance: NA
CDR3aa: CASSLGGRPGDTQYF
CDR3nt: TGTGCCAGCAGTTTAGGCGGGAGGCCTGGAGATACGCAGTATTTT

j_gene: TRBJ1-1
d_gene: TRBD1
v_gene: TRBV19
abundance: NA
CDR3aa: CASNPRGTGGLNTEAFF
CDR3nt: TGTGCCAGTAACCCGAGAGGGACAGGGGGACTAAACACTGAAGCTTTCTTT

j_gene: TRBJ1-2
d_gene: NA
v_gene: TRBV6-5
abundance: NA
CDR3aa: CASSVRGVIYTF
CDR3nt: TGTGCCAGCAGCGTGCGGGGAGTCATCTACACCTTC

j_gene: TRBJ2-1
d_gene: TRBD1
v_gene: TRBV7-3
abundance: NA
CDR3aa: CASSGQGAKGNEQFF
CDR3nt: TGTGCCAGCAGCGGACAGGGGGCGAAGGGCAATGAGCAGTTCTTC

j_gene: TRBJ1-4
d_gene: TRBD1
v_gene: TRBV19
abundance: NA
CDR3aa: CASSERTGGFGEKLFF
CDR3nt: TGTGCCAGTAGTGAACGGACAGGAGGATTCGGTGAAAAACTGTTTTTT

j_gene: TRBJ2-7
d_gene: TRBD1
v_gene: TRBV5-1
abundance: NA
CDR3aa: CASSRGQGARRVTYEQYF
CDR3nt: TGCGCCAGCAGCCGGGGACAGGGGGCGAGGAGGGTAACCTACGAGCAGTACTTC

j_gene: TRBJ1-2
d_gene: NA
v_gene: TRBV3-1/TRBV3-2
abundance: few
CDR3aa: CASSQDPGILYGYTF
CDR3nt: TGTGCCAGCAGCCAAGATCCGGGGATTCTATATGGCTACACCTTC

j_gene: TRBJ2-7
d_gene: NA
v_gene: TRBV27
abundance: once
CDR3aa: CASSLASGQGYEQYF
CDR3nt: TGTGCCAGCAGTTTAGCTTCTGGGCAAGGCTACGAGCAGTACTTC

j_gene: TRBJ1-1
d_gene: NA
v_gene: TRBV5-1
abundance: NA
CDR3aa: CASKPAGMNTEAFF
CDR3nt: TGCGCCAGCAAACCTGCCGGGATGAACACTGAAGCTTTCTTT

j_gene: TRBJ1-2
d_gene: NA
v_gene: TRBV7-9
abundance: NA
CDR3aa: CASSLDSSPYGYTF
CDR3nt: TGTGCCAGCAGCCTCGACAGTTCCCCCTATGGCTACACCTTC

j_gene: TRBJ2-1
d_gene: TRBD2
v_gene: TRBV19
abundance: NA
CDR3aa: CASSIEVGRTPYNEQFF
CDR3nt: TGTGCCAGTAGTATAGAGGTCGGGAGGACCCCCTACAATGAGCAGTTCTTC

j_gene: TRBJ2-7
d_gene: NA
v_gene: TRBV3-1/TRBV3-2
abundance: NA
CDR3aa: CASSFTAYEQYF
CDR3nt: TGTGCCAGCAGCTTCACTGCCTACGAGCAGTACTTC

j_gene: TRBJ2-7
d_gene: TRBD1
v_gene: TRBV14
abundance: few
CDR3aa: CASSLTGGNEQYF
CDR3nt: TGTGCCAGCAGCCTGACAGGGGGTAACGAGCAGTACTTC

j_gene: TRBJ1-5
d_gene: TRBD1
v_gene: TRBV2
abundance: few
CDR3aa: CASSGTGYSNQPQHF
CDR3nt: TGTGCCAGCAGTGGGACAGGGTATAGCAATCAGCCCCAGCATTTT

j_gene: TRBJ1-1
d_gene: NA
v_gene: TRBV19
abundance: few
CDR3aa: CASSITLRVTSLGAFF
CDR3nt: TGTGCCAGTAGTATAACCCTACGGGTCACCTCCCTAGGAGCTTTCTTT

j_gene: TRBJ2-5
d_gene: TRBD1
v_gene: TRBV5-1
abundance: NA
CDR3aa: CASSFLPGQAETQYF
CDR3nt: TGCGCCAGCAGCTTCCTTCCGGGACAGGCAGAGACCCAGTACTTC

j_gene: TRBJ2-3
d_gene: TRBD1
v_gene: TRBV6-6
abundance: NA
CDR3aa: CASSYLGQGPDTQYF
CDR3nt: TGTGCCAGCAGTTACCTGGGACAGGGGCCAGATACGCAGTATTTT

j_gene: TRBJ2-6
d_gene: NA
v_gene: TRBV5-8
abundance: NA
CDR3aa: CASSLWGDNFSGANVLTF
CDR3nt: TGTGCCAGCAGCTTGTGGGGCGATAACTTCTCTGGGGCCAACGTCCTGACTTTC